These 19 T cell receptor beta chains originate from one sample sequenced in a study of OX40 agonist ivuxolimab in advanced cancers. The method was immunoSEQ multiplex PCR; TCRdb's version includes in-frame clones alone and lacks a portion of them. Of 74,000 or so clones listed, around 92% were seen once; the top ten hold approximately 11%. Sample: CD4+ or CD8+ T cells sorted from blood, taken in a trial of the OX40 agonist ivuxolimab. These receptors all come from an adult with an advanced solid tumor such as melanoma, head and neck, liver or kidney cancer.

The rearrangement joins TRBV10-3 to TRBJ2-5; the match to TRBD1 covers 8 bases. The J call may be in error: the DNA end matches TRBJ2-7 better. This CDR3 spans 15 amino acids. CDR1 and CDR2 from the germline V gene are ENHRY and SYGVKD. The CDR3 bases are TGTGCCATCAGTGATCAGAGGACAGGGACCTACGAGCAGTACTTC. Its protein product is CAISDQRTGTYEQYF.

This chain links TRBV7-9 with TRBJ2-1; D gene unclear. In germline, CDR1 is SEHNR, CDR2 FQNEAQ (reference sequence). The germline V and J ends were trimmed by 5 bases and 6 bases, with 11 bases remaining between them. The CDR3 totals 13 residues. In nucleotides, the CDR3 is TGTGCCAGCAGCCCACCCATGACCAATGAGCAGTTCTTC. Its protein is CASSPPMTNEQFF.

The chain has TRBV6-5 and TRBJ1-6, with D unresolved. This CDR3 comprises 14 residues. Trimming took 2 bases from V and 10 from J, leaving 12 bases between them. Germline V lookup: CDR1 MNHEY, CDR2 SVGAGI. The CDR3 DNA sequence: TGTGCCAGCAGTTACGCGCAGGCAGGATCACCCCTCCACTTT. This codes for CASSYAQAGSPLHF.

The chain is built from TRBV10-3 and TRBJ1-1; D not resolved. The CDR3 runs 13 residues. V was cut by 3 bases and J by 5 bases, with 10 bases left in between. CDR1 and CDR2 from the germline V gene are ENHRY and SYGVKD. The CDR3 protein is CAISEIRGTEAFF. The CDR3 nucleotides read TGTGCCATCAGTGAAATTCGGGGTACTGAAGCTTTCTTT.

The CDR3 is CASSQLGQNTDTQYF. The CDR3 DNA is TGTGCCAGCAGCCAGTTGGGACAGAACACAGATACGCAGTATTTT. V usage is TRBV13 and J usage is TRBJ2-3, with TRBD1 matching 7 bases. J gave up 2 bases and V 5 bases, and 7 bases lay outside the gene matches. The germline gives CDR1 PRHDT, CDR2 FYEKMQ (reference sequence). This CDR3 spans 15 amino acids.

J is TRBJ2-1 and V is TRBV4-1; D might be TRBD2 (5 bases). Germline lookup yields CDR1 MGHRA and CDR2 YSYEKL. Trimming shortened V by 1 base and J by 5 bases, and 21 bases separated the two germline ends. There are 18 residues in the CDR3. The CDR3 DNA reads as TGCGCCAGCAGCCAAGTTCCCTCAAACCTCGGACTTGACAATGAGCAGTTCTTC. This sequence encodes CASSQVPSNLGLDNEQFF.

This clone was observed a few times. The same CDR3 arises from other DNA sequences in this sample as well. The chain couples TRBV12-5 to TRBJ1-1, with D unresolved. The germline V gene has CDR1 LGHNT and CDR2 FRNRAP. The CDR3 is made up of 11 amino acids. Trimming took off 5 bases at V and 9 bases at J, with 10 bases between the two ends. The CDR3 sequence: CASGPPEKAFF. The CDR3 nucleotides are TGTGCTAGTGGTCCCCCAGAAAAAGCTTTCTTT.

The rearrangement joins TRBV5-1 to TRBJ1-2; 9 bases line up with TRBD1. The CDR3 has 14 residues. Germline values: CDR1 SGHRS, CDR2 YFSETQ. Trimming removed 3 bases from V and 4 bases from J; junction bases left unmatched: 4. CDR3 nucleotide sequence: TGCGCCAGCAGCTCGCCGGGACAGGGCTATGGCTACACCTTC. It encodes CASSSPGQGYGYTF.

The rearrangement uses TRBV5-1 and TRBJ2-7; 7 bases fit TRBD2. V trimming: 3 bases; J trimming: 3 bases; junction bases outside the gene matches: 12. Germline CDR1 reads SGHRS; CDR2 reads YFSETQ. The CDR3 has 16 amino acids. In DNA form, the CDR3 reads TGCGCCAGCAGCTCCGGGGGGAGGGCGTATAGCTACGAGCAGTACTTC. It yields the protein CASSSGGRAYSYEQYF.

CDR3 amino acids: CASSSRLAKNIQYF. The DNA of the CDR3 is TGTGCCAGCAGCTCTAGACTAGCCAAAAACATTCAGTACTTC. J is TRBJ2-4 and V is TRBV11-2, with D hard to call. CDR3 size: 14 residues. V shed 4 bases and J shed 0 bases, with 7 bases lying between them. Looked up from germline, CDR1 is SGHAT and CDR2 is FQNNGV.

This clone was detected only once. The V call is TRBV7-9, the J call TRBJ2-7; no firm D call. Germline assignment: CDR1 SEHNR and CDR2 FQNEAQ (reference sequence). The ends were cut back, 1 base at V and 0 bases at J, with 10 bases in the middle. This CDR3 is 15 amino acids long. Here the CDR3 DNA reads TGTGCCAGCAGCTTAGTGGACCTGGGCTCCTACGAGCAGTACTTC. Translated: CASSLVDLGSYEQYF.

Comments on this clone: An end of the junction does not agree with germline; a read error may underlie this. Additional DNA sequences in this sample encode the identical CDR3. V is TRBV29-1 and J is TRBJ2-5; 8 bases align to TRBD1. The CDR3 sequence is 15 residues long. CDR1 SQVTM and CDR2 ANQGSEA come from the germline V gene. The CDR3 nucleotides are TGCAGCGCCACGAGGTTACAGGGGGTCCAAGAGACTCAGTACTTC. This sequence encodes CSATRLQGVQETQYF.

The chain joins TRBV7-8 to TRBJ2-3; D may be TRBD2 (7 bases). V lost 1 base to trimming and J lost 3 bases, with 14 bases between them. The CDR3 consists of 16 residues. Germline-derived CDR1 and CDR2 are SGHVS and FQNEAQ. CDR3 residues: CASSLGGGGPTDTQYF. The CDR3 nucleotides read TGTGCCAGCAGCTTAGGAGGGGGGGGGCCGACAGATACGCAGTATTTT.

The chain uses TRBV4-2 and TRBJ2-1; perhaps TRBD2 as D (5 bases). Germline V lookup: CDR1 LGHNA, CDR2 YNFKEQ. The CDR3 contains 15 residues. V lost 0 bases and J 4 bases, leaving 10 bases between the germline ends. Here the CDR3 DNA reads TGTGCCAGCAGCCAAGATGCGGGTCTTTACAATGAGCAGTTCTTC. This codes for CASSQDAGLYNEQFF.

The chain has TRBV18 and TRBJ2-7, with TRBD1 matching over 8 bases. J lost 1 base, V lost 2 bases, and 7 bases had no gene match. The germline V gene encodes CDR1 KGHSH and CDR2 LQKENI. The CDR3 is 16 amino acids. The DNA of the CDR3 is TGTGCCAGCTCACCAGGGGGGAGGACAGGGTCCTACGAGCAGTACTTC. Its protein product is CASSPGGRTGSYEQYF.

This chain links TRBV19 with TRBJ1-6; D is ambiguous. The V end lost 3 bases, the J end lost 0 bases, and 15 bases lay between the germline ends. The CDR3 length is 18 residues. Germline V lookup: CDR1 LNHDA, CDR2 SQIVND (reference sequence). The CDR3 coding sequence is TGTGCCAGTAGTATTAGGCAGGCTTCAAGCTCCTATAATTCACCCCTCCACTTT. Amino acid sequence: CASSIRQASSSYNSPLHF.

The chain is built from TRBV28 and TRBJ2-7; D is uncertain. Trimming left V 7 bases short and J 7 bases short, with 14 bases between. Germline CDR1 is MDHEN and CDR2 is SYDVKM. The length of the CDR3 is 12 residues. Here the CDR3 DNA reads TGTGCCAGCAATCTGGCGGACCGGGAGCAGTACTTC. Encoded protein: CASNLADREQYF.

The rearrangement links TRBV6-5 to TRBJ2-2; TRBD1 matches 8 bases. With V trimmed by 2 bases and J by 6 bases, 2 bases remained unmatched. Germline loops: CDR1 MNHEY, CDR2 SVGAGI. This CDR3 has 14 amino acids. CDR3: CASSYRTGSGELFF. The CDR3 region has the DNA TGTGCCAGCAGTTACAGGACAGGGTCCGGGGAGCTGTTTTTT.

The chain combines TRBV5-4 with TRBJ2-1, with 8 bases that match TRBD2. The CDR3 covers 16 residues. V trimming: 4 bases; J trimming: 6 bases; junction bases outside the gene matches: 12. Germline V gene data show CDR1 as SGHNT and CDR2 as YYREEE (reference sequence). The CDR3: CASSHPRGGGSNEQFF. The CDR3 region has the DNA TGTGCCAGCAGCCACCCCCGGGGGGGCGGGAGCAATGAGCAGTTCTTC.